Shown below are 24 T cell receptor beta chains from a single sample sequenced in a study of radiation and T cells in renal cell carcinoma. This table comes from immunoSEQ multiplex PCR, and its TCRdb copy is limited to in-frame clones, with some not included. This table has roughly 61,000 clones, 65% to 80% appearing once. The time point here: blood 4 weeks post-SBRT, at nephrectomy. Treatment: 15 Gy SBRT to primary tumor, nephrectomy 4 weeks later. Sequences were derived from blood, sampled from a patient whose treatment included radiotherapy and nephrectomy. The source is a man in his sixties with renal cell carcinoma.

V is TRBV11-2 and J is TRBJ2-5; D is ambiguous. Germline CDR1 SGHAT, CDR2 FQNNGV. CDR3 length: 13 residues. Trimming shortened V by 4 bases and J by 1 base, and 7 bases separated the two germline ends. CDR3 loop: CASSSPLQETQYF. The CDR3 bases are TGTGCCAGCAGCTCACCTCTCCAAGAGACCCAGTACTTC.

J is TRBJ1-1 and V is TRBV18; no firm D call. Germline CDR1 and CDR2: KGHSH and LQKENI. With 5 bases removed from V and 2 bases from J, the gap between germline ends came to 9 bases. The CDR3 spans 13 residues. DNA for the CDR3: TGTGCCAGCTCAGGGCAGACTAACACTGAAGCTTTCTTT. This sequence encodes CASSGQTNTEAFF.

The rearrangement joins TRBV30 to TRBJ1-2, with D maybe TRBD1 (5 bases). Trimming left V 7 bases short and J 7 bases short, with 25 bases between. The germline V gene encodes CDR1 GTSNPN and CDR2 SVGIG (reference sequence). The CDR3 covers 15 residues. The CDR3 bases are TGTGCCTCGCCCGGAGGAGGGGCAAGTCTTCGTGGCTACACCTTC. Protein product: CASPGGGASLRGYTF.

A single count supports this clone. The rearrangement joins TRBV7-9 to TRBJ1-2; D is unclear. In germline, CDR1 is SEHNR, CDR2 FQNEAQ (reference sequence). CDR3 length: 13 residues. The V end was cut by 5 bases, the J end by 13 bases, with 20 bases between. The CDR3 region has the DNA TGTGCCAGCAGCCCCCCGGGCCCGGACCTCCCCACCTTC. It encodes CASSPPGPDLPTF.

This chain uses TRBV7-8 with TRBJ2-2; unclear D gene. Germline-derived CDR1 and CDR2 are SGHVS and FQNEAQ. This CDR3 is built from 15 residues. Trimming pared 1 base from V and 2 bases from J, leaving 8 bases between. CDR3 DNA sequence: TGTGCCAGCAGCTTAGGAAGACTTAACACCGGGGAGCTGTTTTTT. It translates to CASSLGRLNTGELFF. Complete variable domain (other parts from reference TRBV7-8 and TRBJ2-2): GAGVSQSPRYKVAKRGQDVALRCDPISGHVSLFWYQQALGQGPEFLTYFQNEAQLDKSGLPSDRFFAERPEGSVSTLKIQRTQQEDSAVYLCASSLGRLNTGELFFGEGSRLTVL.

This clone turned up a few times. The gene calls are TRBV10-1 and TRBJ1-1; no clear D. The length of the CDR3 is 11 residues. Germline V gene data show CDR1 as WNHNN and CDR2 as SYGVQD (reference sequence). The V end was cut by 6 bases, the J end by 5 bases, with 7 bases between. The CDR3 region is CASSDGTEAFF. The DNA of the CDR3 is TGCGCCAGCAGCGATGGGACTGAAGCTTTCTTT.

This chain joins TRBV5-1 and TRBJ1-1; D is unresolved. The germline V and J ends were trimmed by 3 bases and 4 bases, with 7 bases remaining between them. This CDR3 has 12 amino acids. Per germline, CDR1 SGHRS and CDR2 YFSETQ. Here the CDR3 DNA reads TGCGCCAGCAGCTCCCGAGGCACTGAAGCTTTCTTT. This gives the protein CASSSRGTEAFF.

The chain links TRBV6-5 to TRBJ2-1, with TRBD2 matching 9 bases. The CDR3 has 16 amino acids. The germline CDR1 and CDR2 sequences are MNHEY and SVGAGI. Unmatched junction bases numbered 9, after V lost 2 bases and J lost 7 bases. The CDR3 bases are TGTGCCAGCAGTTACGCCCTATTAGCGGGAGTTAATGAGCAGTTCTTC. Protein product: CASSYALLAGVNEQFF.

The chain couples TRBV7-2 to TRBJ2-3, with TRBD1 matching 10 bases. The CDR3 is 14 residues long. Germline V lookup: CDR1 SGHTA, CDR2 FQGNSA. V trimming: 5 bases; J trimming: 4 bases; junction bases outside the gene matches: 3. CDR3 coding DNA: TGTGCCAGCAGCCTGGGACAGGGGTCAGATACGCAGTATTTT. Protein sequence: CASSLGQGSDTQYF.

About this clone: Additional DNA sequences in this sample encode the identical CDR3. The chain employs TRBV19 and TRBJ1-1; no firm D call. CDR3 length equals 14 residues. Germline V gene data show CDR1 as LNHDA and CDR2 as SQIVND (reference sequence). V dropped 1 base and J dropped 1 base, with 7 bases sitting between them. The CDR3: CASSIGQKNTEAFF. CDR3 coding DNA: TGTGCCAGTAGTATAGGGCAGAAGAACACTGAAGCTTTCTTT.

The genes are TRBV19 and TRBJ2-3; D is undetermined. Looked up from germline, CDR1 is LNHDA and CDR2 is SQIVND (reference sequence). V lost 4 bases and J 0 bases, leaving 8 bases between the germline ends. The CDR3 covers 14 residues. The CDR3 sequence: CASSSSHSTDTQYF. CDR3 nucleotide sequence: TGTGCCAGTAGTAGCAGCCATAGCACAGATACGCAGTATTTT.

The chain has TRBV5-1 and TRBJ1-1; D possibly corresponds to TRBD1 (6 bases). The CDR3 has 16 residues. Trimming took off 0 bases at V and 3 bases at J, with 15 bases between the two ends. The germline gives CDR1 SGHRS, CDR2 YFSETQ. CDR3 nucleotide sequence: TGCGCCAGCAGCTTGGGGGCAGGGGAAGCTTACACTGAAGCTTTCTTT. This translates into CASSLGAGEAYTEAFF.

The chain combines TRBV11-3 with TRBJ2-1, with D uncertain. CDR3 length: 16 amino acids. Germline V gives CDR1 SGHNT, CDR2 YENEEA. V was shortened by 5 bases and J by 0 bases, with 14 bases between the two germline ends. This chain's CDR3 is CASSPRDASSYNEQFF. The CDR3 bases are TGTGCCAGCAGCCCCCGTGACGCCAGCTCCTACAATGAGCAGTTCTTC.

The rearrangement joins TRBV6-6 to TRBJ1-6, with TRBD1 identical over 7 bases. From germline, CDR1 is MNHNY and CDR2 SVGAGI (reference sequence). The CDR3 covers 14 residues. After removal of 6 bases from V and 9 bases from J, the junction contained 8 bases not matched to a gene. CDR3 in amino acids: CASRVTGNSSPLHF. The CDR3 region has the DNA TGTGCCAGCAGAGTGACAGGGAACAGTTCACCCCTCCACTTT.

V and J are TRBV27 and TRBJ1-2, with a tentative D call TRBD1 (5 bases). The CDR3 has 13 residues. Deletions cut 7 bases from V and 6 bases from J, with 15 bases between. CDR1 MNHEY and CDR2 SMNVEV come from the germline V gene (reference sequence). The CDR3 DNA reads as TGTGCCAGCAAACAGTCCAGGGAGGATGGCTACACCTTC. It codes for CASKQSREDGYTF.

The rearrangement links TRBV7-9 to TRBJ2-1; 7 positions match TRBD1. Per the germline V gene, CDR1 is SEHNR and CDR2 is FQNEAQ (reference sequence). There are 13 residues in the CDR3. Trimming cost V 3 bases and J 5 bases; bases outside gene matches: 1. CDR3 amino acids: CASSLTGHNEQFF. The DNA for the CDR3 is TGTGCCAGCAGCTTGACAGGGCACAATGAGCAGTTCTTC. Full variable domain (rest looked up from reference TRBV7-9 and TRBJ2-1): DTGVSQNPRHKITKRGQNVTFRCDPISEHNRLYWYRQTLGQGPEFLTYFQNEAQLEKSRLLSDRFSAERPKGSFSTLEIQRTEQGDSAMYLCASSLTGHNEQFFGPGTRLTVL.

CDR3 coding DNA: TGCAGCGTTGATAAGGGTACAGGGATGGTCGGGGAGCTGTTTTTT. This translates into CSVDKGTGMVGELFF. This chain links TRBV29-1 with TRBJ2-2, with D possibly being TRBD1 (6 bases). The V gene's germline CDR1 is SQVTM and CDR2 ANQGSEA. The CDR3 sequence is 15 residues long. Deletions cut 3 bases from V and 7 bases from J, with 18 bases between.

The genes are TRBV25-1 and TRBJ2-5; no clear D. CDR1 MGHDK and CDR2 SYGVNS come from the germline V gene. The CDR3 is 12 amino acids. V lost 4 bases, J lost 7 bases, and 10 bases lay in between. This CDR3 reads CASSVVPGTQYF. In DNA form, the CDR3 reads TGTGCCAGCAGTGTTGTTCCAGGGACCCAGTACTTC.

The V and J genes are TRBV5-1 and TRBJ2-7; 9 nucleotides line up with TRBD1. The CDR3 spans 15 residues. Germline loops: CDR1 SGHRS, CDR2 YFSETQ. The ends lost 5 bases at V and 5 bases at J; junction bases unmatched: 11. CDR3 DNA: TGCGCCAGCAGAGAAACCGGGACAGGGATGAACGAGCAGTACTTC. It is translated as CASRETGTGMNEQYF. Variable domain in full (rest from reference TRBV5-1 and TRBJ2-7): KAGVTQTPRYLIKTRGQQVTLSCSPISGHRSVSWYQQTPGQGLQFLFEYFSETQRNKGNFPGRFSGRQFSNSRSEMNVSTLELGDSALYLCASRETGTGMNEQYFGPGTRLTVT.

The rearrangement joins TRBV6-5 to TRBJ2-2; D perhaps matches TRBD2 (5 bases). The V gene lost 6 bases and the J gene lost 6 bases, with 8 bases spanning the gap. From germline, CDR1 is MNHEY and CDR2 SVGAGI. The CDR3 loop spans 12 amino acids. For the CDR3, the DNA is TGTGCCAGCAGCTGGGAGTCCGGGGAGCTGTTTTTT. Translating it yields CASSWESGELFF.

The CDR3, as DNA: TGTGCCAGTACCCACTCCCGGGATCAGCCCCAGCATTTT. Translating it yields CASTHSRDQPQHF. V usage is TRBV19 and J usage is TRBJ1-5; D is uncertain. The CDR3 is 13 residues long. Trimming stripped 7 bases from V and 5 bases from J, with 12 bases between. CDR1 is LNHDA, CDR2 SQIVND, per germline (reference sequence). Combining the CDR3 with reference TRBV19 and TRBJ1-5 gives the whole variable domain DGGITQSPKYLFRKEGQNVTLSCEQNLNHDAMYWYRQDPGQGLRLIYYSQIVNDFQKGDIAEGYSVSREKKESFPLTVTSAQKNPTAFYLCASTHSRDQPQHFGDGTRLSIL.

This rearrangement joins TRBV5-1 to TRBJ2-7; 9 nucleotides align to TRBD1. Germline V gene sequence: CDR1 SGHRS, CDR2 YFSETQ. CDR3 length: 14 residues. V trimming: 2 bases; J trimming: 5 bases; junction bases outside the gene matches: 5. CDR3 nucleotide sequence: TGCGCCAGCAGCTTATCGGGACAGGGAAACGAGCAGTACTTC. This translates into CASSLSGQGNEQYF.

This clone occurred once. The J gene is TRBJ1-3, the V gene TRBV18; possibly TRBD1 for D (6 bases). Trimming shortened V by 6 bases and J by 3 bases, and 18 bases separated the two germline ends. In germline, CDR1 is KGHSH, CDR2 LQKENI. This CDR3 region has 16 residues. CDR3: CASSPLLGGSGNTIYF. The DNA of the CDR3 is TGTGCCAGCTCGCCTTTATTAGGGGGAAGTGGAAACACCATATATTTT.

The chain is built from TRBV15 and TRBJ2-1, with D tentatively TRBD1 or TRBD2 (5 bases each). The CDR3 runs to 17 residues. In germline, CDR1 is LNHNV, CDR2 YYDKDF (reference sequence). Deletions cut 9 bases from V and 3 bases from J, with 24 bases between. The CDR3 sequence is CATGGRGIRGVYNEQFF. The CDR3 DNA reads TGTGCCACGGGTGGACGAGGGATTCGAGGGGTCTACAATGAGCAGTTCTTC.